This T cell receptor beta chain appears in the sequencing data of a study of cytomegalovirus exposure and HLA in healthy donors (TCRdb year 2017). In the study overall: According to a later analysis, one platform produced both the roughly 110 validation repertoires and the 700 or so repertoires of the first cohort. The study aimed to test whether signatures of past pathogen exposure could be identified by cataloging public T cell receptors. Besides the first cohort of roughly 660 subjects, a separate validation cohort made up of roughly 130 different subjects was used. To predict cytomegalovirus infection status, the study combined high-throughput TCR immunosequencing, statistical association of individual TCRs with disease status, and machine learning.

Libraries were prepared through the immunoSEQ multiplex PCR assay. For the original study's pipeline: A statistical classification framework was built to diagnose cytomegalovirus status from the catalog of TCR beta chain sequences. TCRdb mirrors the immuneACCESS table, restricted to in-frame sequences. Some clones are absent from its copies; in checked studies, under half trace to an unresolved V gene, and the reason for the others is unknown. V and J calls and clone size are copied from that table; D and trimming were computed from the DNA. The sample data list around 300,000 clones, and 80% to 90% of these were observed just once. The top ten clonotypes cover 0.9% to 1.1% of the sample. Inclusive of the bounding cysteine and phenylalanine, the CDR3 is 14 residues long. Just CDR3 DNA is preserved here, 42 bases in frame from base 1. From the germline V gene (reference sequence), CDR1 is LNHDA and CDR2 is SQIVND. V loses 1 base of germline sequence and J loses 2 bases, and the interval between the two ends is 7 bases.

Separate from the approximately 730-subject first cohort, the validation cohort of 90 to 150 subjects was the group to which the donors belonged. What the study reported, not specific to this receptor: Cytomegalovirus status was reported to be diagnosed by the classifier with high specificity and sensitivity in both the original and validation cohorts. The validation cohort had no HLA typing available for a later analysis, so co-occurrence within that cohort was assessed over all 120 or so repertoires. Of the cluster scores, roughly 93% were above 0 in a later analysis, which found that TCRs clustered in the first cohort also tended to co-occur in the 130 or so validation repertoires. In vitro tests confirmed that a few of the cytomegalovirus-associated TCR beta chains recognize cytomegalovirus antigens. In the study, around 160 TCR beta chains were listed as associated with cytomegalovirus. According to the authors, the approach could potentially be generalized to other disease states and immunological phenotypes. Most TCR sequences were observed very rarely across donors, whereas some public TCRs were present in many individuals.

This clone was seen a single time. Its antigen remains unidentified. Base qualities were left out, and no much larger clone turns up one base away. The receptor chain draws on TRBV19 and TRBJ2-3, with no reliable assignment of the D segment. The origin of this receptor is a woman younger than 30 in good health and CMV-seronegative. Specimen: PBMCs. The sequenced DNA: TGTGCCAGTAGTATAGCTTCTTCCACAGATACGCAGTATTTT. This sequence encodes CASSIASSTDTQYF.